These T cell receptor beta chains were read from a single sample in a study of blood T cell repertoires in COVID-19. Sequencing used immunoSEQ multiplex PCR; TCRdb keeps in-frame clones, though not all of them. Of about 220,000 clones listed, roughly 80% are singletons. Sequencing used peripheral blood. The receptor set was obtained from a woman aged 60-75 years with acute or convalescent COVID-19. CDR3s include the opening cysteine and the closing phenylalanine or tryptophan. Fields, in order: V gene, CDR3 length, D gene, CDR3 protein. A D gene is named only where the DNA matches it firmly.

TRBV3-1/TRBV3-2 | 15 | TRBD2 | CASSQSLAGGYEQYF
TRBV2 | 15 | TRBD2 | CASRPLGREAYEQYF
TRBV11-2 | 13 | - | CASSSAGVETQYF
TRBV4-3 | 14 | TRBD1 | CASSQEDRGRGYTF
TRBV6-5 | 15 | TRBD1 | CASRLTGGTNEKLFF
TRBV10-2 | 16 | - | CASSGLGQTSNYGYTF
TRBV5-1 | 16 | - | CASSLGGPRAREKLFF
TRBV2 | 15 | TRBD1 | CASSERGQGDYGYTF
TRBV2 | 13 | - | CASSEGRNSPLHF
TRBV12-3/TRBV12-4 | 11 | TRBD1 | CASSRTGDEFF
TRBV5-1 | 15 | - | CASSLGGTNTGELFF
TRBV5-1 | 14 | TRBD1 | CASSSGTGQETQYF
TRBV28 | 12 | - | CASSSAADTQYF
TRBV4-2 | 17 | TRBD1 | CASSQLGTGGSGNTIYF
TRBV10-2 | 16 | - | CASTEEGRGAYETQYF
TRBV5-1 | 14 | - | CASTRRGENTEAFF
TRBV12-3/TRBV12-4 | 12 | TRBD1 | CATEGASTEAFF
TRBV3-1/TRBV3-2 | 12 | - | CASKGEAGGYTF
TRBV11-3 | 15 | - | CASSLDGGANTEAFF
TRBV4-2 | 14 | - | CASSQERASYEQYF
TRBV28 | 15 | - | CASSTPTGNTGELFF
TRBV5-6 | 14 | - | CASSLAGFNYGYTF
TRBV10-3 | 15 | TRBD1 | CAISRGQDELYEQYF
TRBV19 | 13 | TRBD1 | CASSDRGPEKLFF
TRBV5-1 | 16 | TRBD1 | CASSLGTGRNNSPLHF
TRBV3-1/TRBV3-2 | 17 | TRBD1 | CASSQDVRTGVHNEQFF
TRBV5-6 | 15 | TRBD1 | CASSDQGAANEKLFF
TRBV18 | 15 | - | CASSPSAAPGDTQYF
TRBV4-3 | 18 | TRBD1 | CASSQDFTGGTANYGYTF
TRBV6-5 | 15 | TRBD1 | CASSSARGHNSPLHF
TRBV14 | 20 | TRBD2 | CASSQMSGREGQYYTDTQYF
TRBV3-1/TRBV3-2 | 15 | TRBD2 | CASSQGLAGIDTQYF
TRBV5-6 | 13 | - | CASTPTSYNEQFF
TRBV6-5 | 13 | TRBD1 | CASREGAWSPLHF
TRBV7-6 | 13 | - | CASSRGNTGELFF
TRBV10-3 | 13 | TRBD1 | CAIGPGGSSEQYF
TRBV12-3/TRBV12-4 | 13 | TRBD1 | CASSFHRGAEAFF
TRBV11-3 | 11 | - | CASSGGGELFF
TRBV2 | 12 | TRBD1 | CATTGASYGYTF
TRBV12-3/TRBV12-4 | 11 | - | CASSDSFPAFF
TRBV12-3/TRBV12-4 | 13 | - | CASSGGSSYEQYF
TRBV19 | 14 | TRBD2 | CASTPYGGVNEQFF
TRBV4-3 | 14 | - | CASSQDRVRTEAFF
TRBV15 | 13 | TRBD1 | CATSRAGTGPLHF
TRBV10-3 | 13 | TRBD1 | CAISESSRGEAFF
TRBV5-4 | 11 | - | CATSGSDTQYF
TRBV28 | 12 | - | CASSLKGRRAFF
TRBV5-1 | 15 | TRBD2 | CASSFSRGAPETQYF
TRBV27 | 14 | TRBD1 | CASSVTGGNSPLHF
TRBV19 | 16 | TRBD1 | CASSIKKTGSSYGYTF
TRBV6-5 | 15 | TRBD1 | CASSTRQGGNSPLHF
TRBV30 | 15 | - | CAWLSVGHMNTEAFF
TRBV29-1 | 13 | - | CSVKLTGIYGYTF
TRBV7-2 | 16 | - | CASSLGRGLLQETQYF